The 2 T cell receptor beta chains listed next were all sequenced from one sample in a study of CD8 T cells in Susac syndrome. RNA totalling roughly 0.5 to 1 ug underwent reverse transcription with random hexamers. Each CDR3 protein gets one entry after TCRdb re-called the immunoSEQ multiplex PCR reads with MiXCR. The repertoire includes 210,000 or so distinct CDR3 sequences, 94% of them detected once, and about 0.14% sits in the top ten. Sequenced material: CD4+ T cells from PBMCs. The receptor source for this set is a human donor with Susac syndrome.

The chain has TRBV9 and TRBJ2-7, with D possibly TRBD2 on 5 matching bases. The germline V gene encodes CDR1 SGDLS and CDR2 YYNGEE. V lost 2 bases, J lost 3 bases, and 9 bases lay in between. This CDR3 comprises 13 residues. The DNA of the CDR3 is TGTGCCAGCAGCGTTGGGAGAAACTACGAGCAGTACTTC. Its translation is CASSVGRNYEQYF.

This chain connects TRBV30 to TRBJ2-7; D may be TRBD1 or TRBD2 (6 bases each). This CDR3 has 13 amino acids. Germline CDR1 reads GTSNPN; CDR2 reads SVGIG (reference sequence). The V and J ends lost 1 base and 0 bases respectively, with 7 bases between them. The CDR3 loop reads CAWSAGASYEQYF. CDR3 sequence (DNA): TGTGCCTGGAGTGCGGGGGCCTCCTACGAGCAGTACTTC.